This entry lists 13 T cell receptor beta chains sequenced from one sample in a study of blood T cell repertoires in COVID-19. Assay: immunoSEQ multiplex PCR; the TCRdb copy retains only in-frame clones and omits some. Altogether roughly 6,600 clones are present, about 89% being singletons, with the ten largest covering 8.5%. The sample consisted of peripheral blood. The receptors were gathered from a human donor in a cohort sampled during active COVID-19. The donor label of this sample is uncertain.

The V call is TRBV6-5, the J call TRBJ1-3; D is unresolved. CDR1 is MNHEY and CDR2 is SVGAGI in the germline V gene. This CDR3 is built from 16 residues. Trimming stripped 0 bases from V and 2 bases from J, with 11 bases between. For the CDR3, the DNA is TGTGCCAGCAGTTACTCGAAATACAGTCCTGGAAACACCATATATTTT. Amino acid sequence: CASSYSKYSPGNTIYF.

The V call is TRBV5-6, the J call TRBJ1-1; 10 nucleotides align to TRBD1. The V segment lost 4 bases and the J segment 8 bases; nucleotides outside the gene matches: 5. Germline V CDR1 and CDR2: SGHDT, YYEEEE. The CDR3 loop spans 13 amino acids. The chain's CDR3 is CASSRGTGAEAFF. The CDR3 coding sequence is TGTGCCAGCAGCAGAGGGACAGGGGCAGAAGCTTTCTTT.

The CDR3 coding sequence is TGTGCCAGCAGAGGGACAGAAGGAAACATTCAGTACTTC. This sequence encodes CASRGTEGNIQYF. The chain uses TRBV2 and TRBJ2-4, with 7 nucleotides matching TRBD1. This CDR3 is 13 amino acids long. Trimming cost V 6 bases and J 6 bases; bases outside gene matches: 5. Germline V gene data show CDR1 as SNHLY and CDR2 as FYNNEI.

This chain joins TRBV6-5 and TRBJ1-4; D is unclear. Germline assignment: CDR1 MNHEY and CDR2 SVGAGI. The V gene lost 4 bases and the J gene lost 3 bases, with 15 bases spanning the gap. The CDR3 contains 16 residues. As DNA, the CDR3 is TGTGCCAGCAGTTCCGGAGGAGGGAGGGCTAATGAAAAACTGTTTTTT. It encodes CASSSGGGRANEKLFF.

V gene TRBV7-8 combines with J gene TRBJ2-1; 11 nucleotides line up with TRBD2. Germline V gene sequence: CDR1 SGHVS, CDR2 FQNEAQ. The CDR3 totals 21 residues. V trimming: 0 bases; J trimming: 6 bases; junction bases outside the gene matches: 19. Here the CDR3 reads CASSLARIPGLAAAYGNEQFF. In DNA form, the CDR3 reads TGTGCCAGCAGCTTAGCGCGAATACCGGGACTAGCGGCCGCATATGGCAATGAGCAGTTCTTC.

This chain joins TRBV11-2 and TRBJ2-1; TRBD2 matches at 11 bases. The CDR3 is 15 amino acids. Germline V CDR1 and CDR2: SGHAT, FQNNGV. Trimming took 5 bases from V and 3 from J; bases not matched to a gene: 3. CDR3 DNA sequence: TGTGCCAGCAGCCGACTAGCGGGGAACTACAATGAGCAGTTCTTC. This translates into CASSRLAGNYNEQFF.

The V call is TRBV5-1, the J call TRBJ2-4; 7 bases match TRBD1. Germline loops: CDR1 SGHRS, CDR2 YFSETQ. J was trimmed by 3 bases and V by 1 base; bases with no gene match: 10. This CDR3 has 17 amino acids. The CDR3 protein is CASSLPVKGDSKNIQYF. CDR3 coding DNA: TGCGCCAGCAGCTTGCCGGTCAAAGGGGACAGCAAAAACATTCAGTACTTC.

The rearrangement uses TRBV5-1 and TRBJ1-4, with D possibly matching TRBD1 (6 bases). Germline V gives CDR1 SGHRS, CDR2 YFSETQ. V dropped 3 bases and J dropped 7 bases, with 13 bases sitting between them. This CDR3 contains 14 residues. The CDR3 is CASSSPGGGEKLFF. The CDR3 DNA follows: TGCGCCAGCAGCTCGCCGGGGGGCGGTGAAAAACTGTTTTTT.

This clone has only a few counts. The chain couples TRBV10-1 to TRBJ2-7; the match to TRBD2 covers 10 bases. Trimming cost V 5 bases and J 10 bases; bases outside gene matches: 11. Germline V gene sequence: CDR1 WNHNN, CDR2 SYGVQD (reference sequence). The CDR3 extends over 14 amino acids. The CDR3 loop is CASSLGLAEKPQYF. CDR3 bases: TGCGCCAGCAGTTTAGGACTAGCGGAGAAACCCCAGTACTTC.

This rearrangement joins TRBV10-2 to TRBJ2-1; D gene ambiguous. CDR3 length: 14 amino acids. Germline V gene sequence: CDR1 WSHSY, CDR2 SAAADI. Trimming removed 7 bases at V and 7 bases at J, with 17 bases between. CDR3 in amino acids: CASNPGLGGNEQFF. In DNA, the CDR3 is TGCGCCAGCAATCCGGGTTTAGGTGGAAATGAGCAGTTCTTC.

The rearrangement uses TRBV7-9 and TRBJ2-3; 7 bases map to TRBD1. Losses at the gene ends were 1 base for V and 2 bases for J; bases not matched to a gene: 3. CDR1 is SEHNR and CDR2 is FQNEAQ in the germline V gene (reference sequence). The CDR3 has 15 residues. This CDR3 reads CASSLVGQVTDTQYF. Here the CDR3 DNA reads TGTGCCAGCAGCTTAGTAGGACAGGTCACAGATACGCAGTATTTT.

The V gene is TRBV28, the J gene TRBJ1-4; 9 bases align to TRBD1. The V gene's germline CDR1 is MDHEN and CDR2 SYDVKM. Trimming cost V 6 bases and J 3 bases; bases outside gene matches: 2. The CDR3 runs to 14 residues. CDR3 sequence (DNA): TGTGCCAGCAGACAGGGGGCATCTAATGAAAAACTGTTTTTT. As protein: CASRQGASNEKLFF.

This chain links TRBV15 with TRBJ2-7; perhaps TRBD1 as D (5 bases). Germline CDR1 is LNHNV and CDR2 is YYDKDF (reference sequence). This CDR3 comprises 14 residues. V was trimmed by 5 bases and J by 4 bases, leaving 15 bases between them. CDR3 sequence: CATSPSRGPYEQYF. In DNA, the CDR3 is TGTGCCACCAGCCCAAGTAGGGGCCCATACGAGCAGTACTTC.